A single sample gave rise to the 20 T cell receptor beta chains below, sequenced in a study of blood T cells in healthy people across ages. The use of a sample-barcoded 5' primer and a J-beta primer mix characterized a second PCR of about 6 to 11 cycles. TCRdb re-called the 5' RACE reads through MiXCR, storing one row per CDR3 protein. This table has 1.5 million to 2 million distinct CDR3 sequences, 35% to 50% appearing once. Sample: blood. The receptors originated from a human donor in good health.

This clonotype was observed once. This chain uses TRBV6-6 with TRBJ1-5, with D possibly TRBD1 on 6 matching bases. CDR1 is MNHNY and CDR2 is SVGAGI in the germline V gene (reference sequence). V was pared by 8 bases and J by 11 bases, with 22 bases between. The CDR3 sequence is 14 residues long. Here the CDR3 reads CASLGDTIFKSQHF. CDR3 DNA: TGTGCCAGCTTGGGGGACACAATCTTCAAGTCCCAGCATTTT.

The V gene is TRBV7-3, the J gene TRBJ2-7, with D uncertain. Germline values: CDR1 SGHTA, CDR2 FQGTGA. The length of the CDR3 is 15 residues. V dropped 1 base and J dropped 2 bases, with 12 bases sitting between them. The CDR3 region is CASSLNGGGAYEQYF. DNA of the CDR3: TGTGCCAGCAGCTTAAACGGCGGCGGAGCCTACGAGCAGTACTTC.

CDR3 coding DNA: TGCGCCAGCAGCCAAGAAGGGGGACTAGCGGGTCGCACAGATACGCAGTATTTT. Protein: CASSQEGGLAGRTDTQYF. The V gene is TRBV4-1, the J gene TRBJ2-3; 12 positions agree with TRBD2. V shed 0 bases, J shed 1 base, and the junction held 5 bases outside the gene matches. The CDR3 runs to 18 residues. Per germline, CDR1 MGHRA and CDR2 YSYEKL.

CDR3 DNA: TGTGCCAGCAGCGTAAGAGGCGATCAGCCCCAGCATTTT. This translates into CASSVRGDQPQHF. The V and J genes are TRBV11-2 and TRBJ1-5; D gene unclear. Germline CDR1 SGHAT, CDR2 FQNNGV. V lost 5 bases, J lost 5 bases, and 10 bases lay in between. The CDR3 length is 13 residues.

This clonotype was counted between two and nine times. As DNA, the CDR3 is TGTGCCTGGAGTGGACAGGGTCCCTACGAGCAGTACTTC. Protein product: CAWSGQGPYEQYF. J is TRBJ2-7 and V is TRBV30, with 7 bases aligning to TRBD1. The CDR3 spans 13 residues. Looked up from germline, CDR1 is GTSNPN and CDR2 is SVGIG (reference sequence). Trimming at V came to 1 base and at J to 2 bases, leaving 2 bases not matched to a gene.

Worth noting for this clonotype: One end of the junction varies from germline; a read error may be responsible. CDR3 DNA: TGTGCCAGCAGCTTAACAGGGGCTTGGACTGAAGTTTTCTTT. Protein: CASSLTGAWTEVFF. The chain combines TRBV7-2 with TRBJ1-1; 7 bases are a match to TRBD1. This CDR3 contains 14 residues. Germline assignment: CDR1 SGHTA and CDR2 FQGNSA.

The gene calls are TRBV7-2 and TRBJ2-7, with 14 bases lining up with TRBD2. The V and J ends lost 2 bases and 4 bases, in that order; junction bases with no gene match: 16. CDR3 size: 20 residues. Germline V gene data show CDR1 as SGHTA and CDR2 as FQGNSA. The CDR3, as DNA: TGTGCCAGCAGCTTAACCTCCTTAGGGACTAGCGGGGGAGACCCTTACGAGCAGTACTTC. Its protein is CASSLTSLGTSGGDPYEQYF.

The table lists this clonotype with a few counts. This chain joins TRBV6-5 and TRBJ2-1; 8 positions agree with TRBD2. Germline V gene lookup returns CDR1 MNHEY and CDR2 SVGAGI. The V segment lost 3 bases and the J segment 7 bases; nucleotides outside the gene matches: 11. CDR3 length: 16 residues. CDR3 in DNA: TGTGCCAGCAGTTATACCGACGGGGGGGCCTTAAATGAGCAGTTCTTC. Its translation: CASSYTDGGALNEQFF.

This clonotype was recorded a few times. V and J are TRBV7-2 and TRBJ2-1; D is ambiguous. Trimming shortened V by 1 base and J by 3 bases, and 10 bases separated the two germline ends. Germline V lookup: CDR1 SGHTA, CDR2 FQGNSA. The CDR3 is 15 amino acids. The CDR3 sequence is CASSLVVGNYNEQFF. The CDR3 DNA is TGTGCCAGCAGCTTAGTAGTCGGCAACTACAATGAGCAGTTCTTC.

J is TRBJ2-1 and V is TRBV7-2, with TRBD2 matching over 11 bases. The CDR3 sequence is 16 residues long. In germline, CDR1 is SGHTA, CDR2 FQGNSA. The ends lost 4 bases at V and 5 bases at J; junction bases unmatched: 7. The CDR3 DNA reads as TGTGCCAGCAGCTCCCGGGGGACTAGCGGAAACAATGAGCAGTTCTTC. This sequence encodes CASSSRGTSGNNEQFF.

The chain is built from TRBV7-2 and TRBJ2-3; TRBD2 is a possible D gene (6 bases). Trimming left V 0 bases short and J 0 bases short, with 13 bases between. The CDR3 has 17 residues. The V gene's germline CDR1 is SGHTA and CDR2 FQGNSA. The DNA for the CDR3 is TGTGCCAGCAGCTTAGCGTACGGCGGGGCTAGCACAGATACGCAGTATTTT. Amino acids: CASSLAYGGASTDTQYF. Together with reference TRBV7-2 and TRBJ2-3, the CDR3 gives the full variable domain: GAGVSQSPSNKVTEKGKDVELRCDPISGHTALYWYRQSLGQGLEFLIYFQGNSAPDKSGLPSDRFSAERTGGSVSTLTIQRTQQEDSAVYLCASSLAYGGASTDTQYFGPGTRLTVL.

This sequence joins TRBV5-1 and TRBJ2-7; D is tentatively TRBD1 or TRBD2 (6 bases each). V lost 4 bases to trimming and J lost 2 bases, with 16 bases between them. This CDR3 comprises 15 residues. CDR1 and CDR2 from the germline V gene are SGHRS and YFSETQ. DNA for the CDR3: TGCGCCAGCAGCGCGGGACTTTGGGGGCCCTACGAGCAGTACTTC. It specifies CASSAGLWGPYEQYF.

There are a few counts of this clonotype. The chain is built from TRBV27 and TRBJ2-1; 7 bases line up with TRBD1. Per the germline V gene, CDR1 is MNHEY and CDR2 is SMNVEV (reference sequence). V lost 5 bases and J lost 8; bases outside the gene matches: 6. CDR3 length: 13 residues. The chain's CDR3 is CASSAPTGHEQFF. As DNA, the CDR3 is TGTGCCAGCAGTGCCCCGACAGGGCATGAGCAGTTCTTC.

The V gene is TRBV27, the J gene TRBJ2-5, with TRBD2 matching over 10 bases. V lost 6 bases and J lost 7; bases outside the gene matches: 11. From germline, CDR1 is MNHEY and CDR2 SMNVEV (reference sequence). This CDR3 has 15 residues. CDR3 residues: CASSQRLAGTGTQYF. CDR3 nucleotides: TGTGCCAGCAGCCAAAGACTAGCGGGTACCGGGACCCAGTACTTC.

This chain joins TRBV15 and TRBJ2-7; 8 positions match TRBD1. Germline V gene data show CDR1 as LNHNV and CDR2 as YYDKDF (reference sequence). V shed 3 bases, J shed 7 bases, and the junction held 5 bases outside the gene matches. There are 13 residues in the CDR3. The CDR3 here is CATSSQTGGEQYF. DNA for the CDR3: TGTGCCACCAGCAGCCAAACAGGGGGTGAGCAGTACTTC.

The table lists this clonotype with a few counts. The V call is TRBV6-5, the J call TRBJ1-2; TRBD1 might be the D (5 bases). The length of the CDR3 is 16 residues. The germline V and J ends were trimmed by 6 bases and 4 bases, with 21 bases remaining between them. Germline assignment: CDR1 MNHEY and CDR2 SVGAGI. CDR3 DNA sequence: TGTGCCAGCAGCCTTATAGAAGGGGAGTCTCCCTATGGCTACACCTTC. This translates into CASSLIEGESPYGYTF.

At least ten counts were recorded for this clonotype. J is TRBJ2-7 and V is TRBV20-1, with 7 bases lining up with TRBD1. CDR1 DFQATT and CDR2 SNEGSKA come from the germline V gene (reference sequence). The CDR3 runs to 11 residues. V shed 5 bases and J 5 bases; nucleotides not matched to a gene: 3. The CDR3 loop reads CSAEDRNEQYF. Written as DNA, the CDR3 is TGCAGTGCTGAGGACAGGAACGAGCAGTACTTC.

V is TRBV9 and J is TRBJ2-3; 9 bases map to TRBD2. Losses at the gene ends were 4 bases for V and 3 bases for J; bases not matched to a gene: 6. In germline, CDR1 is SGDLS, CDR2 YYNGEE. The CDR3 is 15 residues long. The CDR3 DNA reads TGTGCCAGCAGCCCAGCGGGGGGATGGACAGATACGCAGTATTTT. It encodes CASSPAGGWTDTQYF.

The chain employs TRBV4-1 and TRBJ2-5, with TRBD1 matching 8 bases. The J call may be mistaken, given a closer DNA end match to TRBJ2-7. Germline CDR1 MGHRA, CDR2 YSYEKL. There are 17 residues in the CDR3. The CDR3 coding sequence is TGCGCCAGCAGCCAAGAATCCCGGACAGGGATTCCCTACGAGCAGTACTTC. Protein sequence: CASSQESRTGIPYEQYF.

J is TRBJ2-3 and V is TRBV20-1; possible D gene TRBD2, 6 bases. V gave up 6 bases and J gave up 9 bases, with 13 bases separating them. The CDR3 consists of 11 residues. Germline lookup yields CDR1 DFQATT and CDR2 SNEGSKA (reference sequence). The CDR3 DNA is TGCAGTGCGTCCGATAGCGGCACGCAGTATTTT. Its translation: CSASDSGTQYF.